The rows below give T cell receptor beta chains drawn from one sample of a study of blood T cell repertoires in COVID-19. Method: immunoSEQ multiplex PCR; TCRdb's copy keeps in-frame clones and lacks some. The table shows roughly 190,000 clones, with around 91% occurring only once. The sequenced material came from PBMCs or T cells enriched from blood (not recorded which). The origin of the receptors is a young woman who had recovered from COVID-19. CDR3s include the opening cysteine and the closing phenylalanine or tryptophan. A D gene is named only where the DNA matches it firmly. The listing skips clone size in some rows; elsewhere it reads once, few, many or a size class.

J gene,clone size,D gene,V gene,CDR3 protein,CDR3 DNA
TRBJ1-2,NA,TRBD1,TRBV27,CASSQTGGGTVSGYTF,TGTGCCAGCAGCCAAACCGGGGGCGGGACAGTCTCTGGCTACACCTTC
TRBJ2-1,NA,NA,TRBV7-3,CASSPEGGGSYNEQFF,TGTGCCAGCAGCCCTGAAGGGGGTGGCTCCTACAATGAGCAGTTCTTC
TRBJ2-2,NA,NA,TRBV7-3,CASSPGVTGELFF,TGTGCCAGCAGCCCGGGAGTCACTGGGGAGCTGTTTTTT
TRBJ2-1,NA,TRBD2,TRBV9,CASSVEIAGNYNEQFF,TGTGCCAGCAGCGTAGAAATAGCGGGAAACTACAATGAGCAGTTCTTC
TRBJ1-1,NA,TRBD1,TRBV13,CASSHRTGLNTEAFF,TGTGCCAGCAGCCACCGGACAGGGTTGAACACTGAAGCTTTCTTT
TRBJ2-1,NA,TRBD2,TRBV7-8,CASSLGLAGEKFF,TGTGCCAGCAGCTTAGGACTAGCGGGAGAGAAATTCTTC
TRBJ2-7,NA,TRBD1,TRBV29-1,CSVTQGQGVYEQYF,TGCAGCGTGACACAGGGACAGGGGGTTTACGAGCAGTACTTC
TRBJ2-1,NA,NA,TRBV9,CASSEGEGFYNEQFF,TGTGCCAGCAGCGAGGGGGAAGGGTTTTACAATGAGCAGTTCTTC
TRBJ2-1,NA,NA,TRBV6-1,CASSDIIASFF,TGTGCCAGCAGTGACATAATAGCGTCCTTCTTC
TRBJ2-1,NA,TRBD2,TRBV4-2,CASSPTSGPSSYNEQFF,TGTGCCAGCAGCCCGACTAGCGGGCCCAGCTCCTACAATGAGCAGTTCTTC
TRBJ2-1,NA,NA,TRBV28,CASSSYLGGKQFF,TGTGCCAGCAGCTCCTATCTCGGGGGAAAGCAGTTCTTC
TRBJ2-1,NA,NA,TRBV18,CASSPLPLNNEQFF,TGTGCCAGCTCACCCCTACCCCTTAACAATGAGCAGTTCTTC
TRBJ2-7,NA,TRBD1,TRBV27,CASSAQGQVLEQYF,TGTGCCAGCAGTGCCCAGGGACAGGTGCTTGAGCAGTACTTC
TRBJ2-3,once,TRBD2,TRBV27,CASSLLAGGPGDTQYF,TGTGCCAGCAGTCTTCTAGCGGGAGGGCCTGGAGATACGCAGTATTTT
TRBJ1-2,NA,TRBD1,TRBV2,CASSETGGIYGYTF,TGTGCCAGCAGTGAAACAGGGGGAATCTATGGCTACACCTTC
TRBJ2-7,NA,NA,TRBV7-9,CASSSSPLHEQYF,TGTGCCAGCAGCTCCTCCCCCCTCCACGAGCAGTACTTC
TRBJ2-7,NA,TRBD2,TRBV6-1,CASSEPRGGSYEQYF,TGTGCCAGCAGTGAGCCACGCGGGGGCTCCTACGAGCAGTACTTC
TRBJ1-5,few,TRBD1,TRBV7-3,CASSSGTGSGQPQHF,TGTGCCAGCAGCTCGGGGACAGGGTCGGGTCAGCCCCAGCATTTT
TRBJ2-3,NA,TRBD2,TRBV6-6,CASSLRLGLAGGPDTQYF,TGTGCCAGCAGTCTCCGGTTGGGACTAGCGGGAGGGCCAGATACGCAGTATTTT
TRBJ2-1,NA,NA,TRBV7-2,CASSSGQFNEQFF,TGTGCCAGCAGCTCCGGACAGTTCAATGAGCAGTTCTTC
TRBJ2-1,NA,NA,TRBV7-9,CASRDITYNEQFF,TGTGCCAGCCGAGACATTACCTACAATGAGCAGTTCTTC
TRBJ2-5,NA,NA,TRBV11-3,CASSLGGLGNQETQYF,TGTGCCAGCAGCTTAGGGGGCCTAGGTAATCAAGAGACCCAGTACTTC
TRBJ2-5,NA,TRBD2,TRBV28,CASSELAGLQETQYF,TGTGCCAGCAGTGAACTAGCGGGTCTGCAAGAGACCCAGTACTTC
TRBJ2-1,NA,TRBD1,TRBV18,CASSDAPGGEQFF,TGTGCCAGCTCAGACGCCCCAGGGGGTGAGCAGTTCTTC
TRBJ2-4,NA,NA,TRBV6-5,CGTRWGRLKNIQYF,TGTGGCACTAGATGGGGGAGGTTAAAAAACATTCAGTACTTC
TRBJ1-2,few,NA,TRBV6-5,CASRLDTFQNYGYTF,TGTGCCAGCAGATTAGACACTTTCCAAAACTATGGCTACACCTTC
TRBJ2-4,NA,TRBD2,TRBV10-3,CAISASPGLTDIQYF,TGTGCCATCAGTGCTTCACCGGGACTAACGGACATTCAGTACTTC
TRBJ2-7,NA,TRBD2,TRBV10-3,CAISEASGSYEQYF,TGTGCCATCAGTGAAGCTAGCGGGAGCTACGAGCAGTACTTC
TRBJ2-1,few,NA,TRBV4-1,CASSPEEGEGPYNEQFF,TGCGCCAGCAGCCCCGAGGAGGGGGAGGGACCCTACAATGAGCAGTTCTTC
TRBJ1-2,once,NA,TRBV7-3,CASSYETGWADGYTF,TGTGCCAGCAGCTACGAGACAGGTTGGGCCGACGGCTACACCTTC
TRBJ2-1,NA,NA,TRBV7-2,CASSLGGIKNEQFF,TGTGCCAGCAGCTTGGGCGGGATAAAGAATGAGCAGTTCTTC
TRBJ2-7,NA,TRBD2,TRBV11-2,CASSLSGSRDEQYF,TGTGCCAGCAGCTTAAGCGGGAGTAGGGACGAGCAGTACTTC
TRBJ1-5,NA,NA,TRBV19,CASREAGVSQPQHF,TGTGCCAGTCGGGAGGCAGGGGTATCTCAGCCCCAGCATTTT
TRBJ2-2,NA,NA,TRBV19,CASSVKHYTGELFF,TGTGCCAGTAGTGTAAAACATTACACCGGGGAGCTGTTTTTT
TRBJ2-1,NA,NA,TRBV3-1/TRBV3-2,CASSLRKDFFYNEQFF,TGTGCCAGCAGCCTGCGTAAGGACTTTTTCTACAATGAGCAGTTCTTC
TRBJ1-6,once,NA,TRBV5-1,CASSFSGAINNSPLHF,TGCGCCAGCAGCTTCTCGGGTGCAATCAATAATTCACCCCTCCACTTT
TRBJ2-3,once,NA,TRBV28,CASRGGRWDGATQYF,TGTGCCAGCCGTGGTGGGAGGTGGGACGGGGCTACGCAGTATTTT